This T cell receptor (beta chain) originates from a study of memory B cells and T cells in multiple sclerosis. Study-level points and caveats: Compartments had unequal clone-set sizes, affecting shared clonotype counts.

The repertoire was sequenced with immunoSEQ multiplex PCR; TCRdb's copy has only in-frame clones and lacks some. Here the sample spans some 49,000 clones, 82% being singletons. A word on this clone: Its antigen is unidentified.

The CDR3 extends over 14 amino acids. Germline assignment: CDR1 SGHRS and CDR2 YFSETQ. With 5 bases removed from V and 4 bases from J, the gap between germline ends came to 14 bases. Separate sequencing covered autoproliferating (CFSE-dim) and non-proliferating (CFSE-high) T cells from stimulus-free culture. Cultures began with about 4.6x10^7 CFSE-labeled PBMCs, unstimulated for 7 to 8 days, with replicate wells pooled. The PBMCs received roughly 0.5 uM CFSE and serum-free culture with no added stimuli. The chain recombines TRBV5-1 with TRBJ2-3; D possibly corresponds to TRBD1 (5 bases). Sequenced input: PBMCs from blood kept in culture. The TCR sequence derives from a human donor with multiple sclerosis. CDR3 loop: CASSPGLWADTQYF. CDR3 nucleotides: TGCGCCAGCAGTCCAGGGCTTTGGGCAGATACGCAGTATTTT. Supplemented by reference TRBV5-1 and TRBJ2-3, the full variable domain reads KAGVTQTPRYLIKTRGQQVTLSCSPISGHRSVSWYQQTPGQGLQFLFEYFSETQRNKGNFPGRFSGRQFSNSRSEMNVSTLELGDSALYLCASSPGLWADTQYFGPGTRLTVL.